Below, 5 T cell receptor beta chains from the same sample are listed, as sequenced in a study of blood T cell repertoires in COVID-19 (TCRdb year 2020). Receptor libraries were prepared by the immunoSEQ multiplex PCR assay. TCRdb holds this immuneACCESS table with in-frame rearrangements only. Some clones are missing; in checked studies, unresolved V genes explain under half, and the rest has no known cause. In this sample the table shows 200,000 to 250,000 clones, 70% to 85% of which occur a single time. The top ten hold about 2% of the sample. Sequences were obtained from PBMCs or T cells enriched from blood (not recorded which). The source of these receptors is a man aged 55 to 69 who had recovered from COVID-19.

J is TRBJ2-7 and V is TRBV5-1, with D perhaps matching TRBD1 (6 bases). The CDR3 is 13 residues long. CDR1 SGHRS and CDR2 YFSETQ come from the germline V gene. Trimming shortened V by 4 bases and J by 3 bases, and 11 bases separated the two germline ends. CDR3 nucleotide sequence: TGCGCCAGCAGCCGGGACAATGTCTACGAGCAGTACTTC. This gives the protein CASSRDNVYEQYF.

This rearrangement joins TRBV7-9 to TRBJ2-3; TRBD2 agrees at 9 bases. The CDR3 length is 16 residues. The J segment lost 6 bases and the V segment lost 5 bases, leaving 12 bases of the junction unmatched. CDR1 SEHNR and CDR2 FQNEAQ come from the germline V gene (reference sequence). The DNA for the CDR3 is TGTGCCAGCAGCCCGGGACTAGCTAAGTTGTTTGATACGCAGTATTTT. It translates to CASSPGLAKLFDTQYF.

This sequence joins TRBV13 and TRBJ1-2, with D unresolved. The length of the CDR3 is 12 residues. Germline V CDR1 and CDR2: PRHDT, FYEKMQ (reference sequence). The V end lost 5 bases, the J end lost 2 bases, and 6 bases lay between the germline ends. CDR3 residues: CASSQANYGYTF. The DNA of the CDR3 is TGTGCCAGCAGCCAGGCGAACTATGGCTACACCTTC.

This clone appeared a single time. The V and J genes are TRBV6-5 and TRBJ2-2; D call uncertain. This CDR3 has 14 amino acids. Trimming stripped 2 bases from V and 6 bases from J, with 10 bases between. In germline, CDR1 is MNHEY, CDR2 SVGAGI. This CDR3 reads CASSYNNLPGELFF. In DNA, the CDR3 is TGTGCCAGCAGTTACAACAACCTTCCCGGGGAGCTGTTTTTT.

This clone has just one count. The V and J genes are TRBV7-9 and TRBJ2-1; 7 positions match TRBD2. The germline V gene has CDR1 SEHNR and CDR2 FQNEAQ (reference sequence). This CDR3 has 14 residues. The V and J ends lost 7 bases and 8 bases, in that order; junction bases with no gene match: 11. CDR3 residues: CASNPLEGGDEQFF. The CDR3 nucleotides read TGTGCCAGCAACCCACTTGAGGGAGGGGATGAGCAGTTCTTC. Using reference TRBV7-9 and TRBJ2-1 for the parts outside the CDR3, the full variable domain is DTGVSQNPRHKITKRGQNVTFRCDPISEHNRLYWYRQTLGQGPEFLTYFQNEAQLEKSRLLSDRFSAERPKGSFSTLEIQRTEQGDSAMYLCASNPLEGGDEQFFGPGTRLTVL.